This T cell receptor (beta chain) was captured by sequencing in a study of blood T cells in healthy people across ages. The CDR3 is made up of 13 amino acids. The ends were cut back, 6 bases at V and 5 bases at J, with 12 bases in the middle. Germline V gene lookup returns CDR1 SEHNR and CDR2 FQNEAQ (reference sequence). As to this clonotype: The antigen is undetermined.

Healthy Caucasians from Russia aged roughly 6 to 95 served as donors. Peripheral blood, roughly 9.3 milliliters per donor, was collected. Findings and limits, study-wide: Correlation between TCR beta diversity and naive T cell percentage was strong.

It was with a sample-barcoded 5' primer and a J-beta primer mix that a second PCR of about 6 to 12 cycles was run. Through a template-switch adaptor with 12 random nucleotides, each cDNA molecule received a tag. Via MiXCR, TCRdb re-called the 5' RACE reads, giving one row per CDR3 protein. This table has 2 million or so distinct CDR3 sequences, around 50% appearing once. The rearrangement joins TRBV7-9 to TRBJ2-3; no firm D call. The material sequenced was blood. The TCR comes from a woman in her forties in good health. The CDR3 loop is CASRQISGDTQYF. CDR3 sequence (DNA): TGTGCCAGCAGACAAATCTCCGGAGATACGCAGTATTTT. Drawing the rest from reference TRBV7-9 and TRBJ2-3, the complete variable domain is DTGVSQNPRHKITKRGQNVTFRCDPISEHNRLYWYRQTLGQGPEFLTYFQNEAQLEKSRLLSDRFSAERPKGSFSTLEIQRTEQGDSAMYLCASRQISGDTQYFGPGTRLTVL.